This T cell receptor (beta chain) was obtained from a study of regulatory T cells in long-lasting Graves disease. Sequencing libraries for TCR beta were prepared with iRepertoire HTBI primers and Arm-PCR of CDR3 regions. From the multiplex PCR reads, TCRdb called clonotypes with MiXCR, one entry per CDR3 protein. This table holds 400,000 to 550,000 distinct CDR3 sequences, about 15% found once. This clonotype was recorded many times. The target antigen is unknown. Study-wide results and caveats: There were preferences for TRBV28, TRBJ1-2 and TRBJ2-5 in persistent disease.

Trimming removed 2 bases at V and 1 base at J, with 11 bases between. Germline V gives CDR1 LGHDT, CDR2 YNNKEL (reference sequence). The length of the CDR3 is 15 residues. Time point: newly diagnosed GD, antithyroid drugs for less than 3 months. There was RNA extracted from PBMCs, and the TCR library was made from it. Enrollment of patients was through an endocrinology department in Xi'an, China. These data also featured in a second study, about T cells in Graves' hyperthyroidism and ophthalmopathy.

Specimen: peripheral blood mononuclear cells (PBMCs), collected at new diagnosis, from a patient treated with antithyroid drugs. The chain joins TRBV3-1 to TRBJ1-1; no firm D call. The TCR comes from a woman in her thirties with Graves disease. The CDR3 DNA reads as TGTGCCAGCAGCCAAATGGGCCCGTGGAACACTGAAGCTTTCTTT. It translates to CASSQMGPWNTEAFF. Full variable domain (remainder filled in from reference TRBV3-1 and TRBJ1-1): DTAVSQTPKYLVTQMGNDKSIKCEQNLGHDTMYWYKQDSKKFLKIMFSYNNKELIINETVPNRFSPKSPDKAHLNLHINSLELGDSAVYFCASSQMGPWNTEAFFGQGTRLTVV.